This T cell receptor beta chain was sequenced for a study of blood T cell repertoires in COVID-19. Generated by immunoSEQ multiplex PCR, the TCRdb table keeps only in-frame clones and is missing some. The top ten hold less than 2.5% of the sample, which has 350,000 to 400,000 clones, around 87% seen once. Germline CDR1 is MNHEY and CDR2 is SMNVEV (reference sequence). The CDR3 is 14 residues long. V gave up 3 bases and J gave up 5 bases; unmatched junction bases: 7. Sequencing was performed on PBMCs or T cells enriched from blood (not recorded which). V gene TRBV27 combines with J gene TRBJ2-7; 7 positions match TRBD2. The sequence came from a middle-aged man in a cohort exposed to, infected with or recovered from COVID-19 (not recorded which). The CDR3 region is CASSFAGAVNEQYF. For the CDR3, the DNA is TGTGCCAGCAGTTTTGCGGGAGCGGTTAACGAGCAGTACTTC.